This TCR beta chain was identified during a study of blood T cell repertoires in COVID-19. Study as a whole: The United States, Italy and Spain supplied acute and convalescent COVID-19 samples. T cells, B-cell-depleted T cells, or PBMCs supplied cDNA or gDNA.

How the authors handled the data: By means of reference gene primer amplification, nucleated cell counts were estimated. Data came from immunoSEQ multiplex PCR; TCRdb stores just in-frame clones and leaves some out. V and J calls and clone size come straight from that table; D and trimming were deduced from the DNA. The table includes about 180,000 clones, 86% detected once. The CDR3 extends over 15 amino acids. CDR1 is KGHDR, CDR2 SFDVKD, per germline. Losses at the gene ends were 4 bases for V and 4 bases for J; bases not matched to a gene: 7. The sequence was collected from a man aged 45-65 years with active or convalescent COVID-19. The chain combines TRBV24-1 with TRBJ1-2; 8 bases align to TRBD1. Sequenced material: peripheral blood. CDR3 protein: CATSDPGQGGYGYTF. The CDR3 coding sequence is TGTGCCACCAGTGACCCCGGACAGGGAGGCTATGGCTACACCTTC.